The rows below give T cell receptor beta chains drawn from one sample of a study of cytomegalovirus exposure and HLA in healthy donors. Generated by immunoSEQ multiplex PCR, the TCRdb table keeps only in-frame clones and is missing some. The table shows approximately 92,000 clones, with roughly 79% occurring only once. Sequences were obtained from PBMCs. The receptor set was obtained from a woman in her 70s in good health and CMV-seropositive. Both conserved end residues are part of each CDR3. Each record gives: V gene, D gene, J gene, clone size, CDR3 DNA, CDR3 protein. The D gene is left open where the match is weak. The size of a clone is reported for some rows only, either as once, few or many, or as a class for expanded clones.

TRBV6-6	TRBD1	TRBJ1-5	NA	TGTGCCAGCAGCCCCCGGACAGGGAGGAACAATCAGCCCCAGCATTTT	CASSPRTGRNNQPQHF
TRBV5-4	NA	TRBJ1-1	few	TGTGCCAGCAGCTTGTCTCAGTCTGAAGCTTTCTTT	CASSLSQSEAFF
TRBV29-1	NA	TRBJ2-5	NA	TGCAGCGTTGAAGGGCAGGGACTCCGAGAGACCCAGTACTTC	CSVEGQGLRETQYF
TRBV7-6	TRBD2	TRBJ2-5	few	TGTGCCAGCAGCGGACGTGGACTAGCGGTACAAGAGACCCAGTACTTC	CASSGRGLAVQETQYF
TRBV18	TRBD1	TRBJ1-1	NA	TGTGCCAGCTCACCTACAGGGGCGATGAACACTGAAGCTTTCTTT	CASSPTGAMNTEAFF
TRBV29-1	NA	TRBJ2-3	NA	TGCAGCGTTAGATCGGGGGGCACGCAGTATTTT	CSVRSGGTQYF
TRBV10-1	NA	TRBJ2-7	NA	TGCGCCAGCAGTGATTACATGGAGCAGTACTTC	CASSDYMEQYF
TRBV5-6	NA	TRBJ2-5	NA	TGTGCCAGCAGCTTGGTAGACTACGGGGGACAGACCCAGTACTTC	CASSLVDYGGQTQYF
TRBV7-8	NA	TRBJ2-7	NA	TGTGCCAGCAGCCTGCATAGTGGCGGCGAGCAGTACTTC	CASSLHSGGEQYF
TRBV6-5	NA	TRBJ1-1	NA	TGTGCCAGCAGTTACTCGGGGGGGTCGGACACTGAAGCTTTCTTT	CASSYSGGSDTEAFF
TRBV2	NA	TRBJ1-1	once	TGTGCCAGCAGTGCCGACAGCTACTTTGAAGCTTTCTTT	CASSADSYFEAFF
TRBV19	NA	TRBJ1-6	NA	TGTGCCAGTAGTCTGGGTGGGGACACGTATAATTCACCCCTCCACTTT	CASSLGGDTYNSPLHF
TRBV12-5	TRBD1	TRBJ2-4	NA	TGTGCTAGTGGTGGGGACAGTGACATTCAGTACTTC	CASGGDSDIQYF
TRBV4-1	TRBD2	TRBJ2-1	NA	TGCGCCAGCAGCCAAGATAACGGTAGCGGGAGGGCGGCTGAGCAGTTCTTC	CASSQDNGSGRAAEQFF
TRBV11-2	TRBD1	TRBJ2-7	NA	TGTGCCAGCAGCTCGGCCGGGACAGCTAACCCTCTACGCGAGCAGTACTTC	CASSSAGTANPLREQYF
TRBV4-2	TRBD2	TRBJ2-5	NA	TGTGCCAGCAGCCCCCGTCTAGGACTAGCGGGAGGGAAAGAGACCCAGTACTTC	CASSPRLGLAGGKETQYF
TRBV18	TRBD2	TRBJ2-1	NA	TGTGCCAGCTCACCAACGCTAGCGGACCTCAATGAGCAGTTCTTC	CASSPTLADLNEQFF
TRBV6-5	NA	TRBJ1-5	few	TGTGCCAGTCAGACAGATAGCAATCAGCCCCAGCATTTT	CASQTDSNQPQHF
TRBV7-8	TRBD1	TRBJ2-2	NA	TGTGCCAGCAGCTATCAGGGGGCAGGCACCGGGGAGCTGTTTTTT	CASSYQGAGTGELFF
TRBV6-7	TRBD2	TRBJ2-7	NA	TGTGCCAGCATCTATAGCGGGGGGGGGTACGAGCAGTACTTC	CASIYSGGGYEQYF
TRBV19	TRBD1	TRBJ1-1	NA	TGTGCCAGTAGTAAAAACAGGGGGAACGGGGCTGAAGCTTTCTTT	CASSKNRGNGAEAFF
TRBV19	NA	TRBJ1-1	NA	TGTGCCAGTAGTATAGGTGAGGGAATGAACACTGAAGCTTTCTTT	CASSIGEGMNTEAFF